This T cell receptor (beta chain) appears in the sequencing data of a study of control samples from healthy donors and cancer patients. The germline CDR1 and CDR2 sequences are MNHNS and SASEGT. This CDR3 comprises 16 residues. Trimming shortened V by 2 bases and J by 4 bases, and 17 bases separated the two germline ends. Repertoires were generated with immunoSEQ multiplex PCR, while TCRdb's copy carries only in-frame clones and drops some. In the table there are 21,000 or so clones, more than 80% of which are singletons. Source material: PBMCs. This clonotype originated in a man aged 60 to 69 with head and neck cancer. The chain uses TRBV6-1 and TRBJ1-2; D gene uncertain. The CDR3 DNA sequence: TGTGCCAGCAGTGAAATGGGTGCAGACGGGCGCTATGGCTACACCTTC. Protein sequence: CASSEMGADGRYGYTF.